One sample yielded the 25 T cell receptor beta chains listed below, sequenced in a study of shared clonotypes between healthy human individuals. Sequencing used immunoSEQ multiplex PCR; TCRdb keeps in-frame clones, though not all of them. The table includes about 470,000 clones, around 79% detected once. Sequencing used PBMCs. Receptor source: a woman aged 40 to 50 in good health. Some clones in this sample may be carry-over from other donors' samples.

This rearrangement joins TRBV7-9 to TRBJ2-1; 8 nucleotides agree with TRBD2. CDR1 is SEHNR and CDR2 is FQNEAQ in the germline V gene (reference sequence). Trimming removed 4 bases from V and 3 bases from J; junction bases left unmatched: 8. The CDR3 is made up of 16 amino acids. The DNA of the CDR3 is TGTGCCAGCAGCTCACCGGGACTAGAAAGCTACAATGAGCAGTTCTTC. This gives the protein CASSSPGLESYNEQFF.

V gene TRBV4-1 combines with J gene TRBJ2-1, with 8 bases identical to TRBD1. The CDR3 spans 15 residues. With 3 bases clipped from V and 7 bases from J, the junction kept 8 bases outside the gene matches. Germline loops: CDR1 MGHRA, CDR2 YSYEKL. In DNA, the CDR3 is TGCGCCAGCAGCCAGCCTTGGACAGGGAGGAATGAGCAGTTCTTC. Amino acid sequence: CASSQPWTGRNEQFF.

The rearrangement uses TRBV7-3 and TRBJ2-1; 10 nucleotides align to TRBD2. Germline CDR1 SGHTA, CDR2 FQGTGA. Trimming at V came to 4 bases and at J to 4 bases, leaving 4 bases not matched to a gene. This CDR3 is built from 15 residues. As DNA, the CDR3 is TGTGCCAGCAGCTCAAAGGGACTAGCGTACAATGAGCAGTTCTTC. This codes for CASSSKGLAYNEQFF.

The J gene is TRBJ2-5, the V gene TRBV4-1; 9 nucleotides align to TRBD2. The CDR3 extends over 17 amino acids. V shed 4 bases, J shed 4 bases, and the junction held 13 bases outside the gene matches. The germline gives CDR1 MGHRA, CDR2 YSYEKL. CDR3 protein: CASSPRRTSAGGETQYF. For the CDR3, the DNA is TGCGCCAGCAGCCCCCGGCGGACTAGCGCCGGGGGAGAGACCCAGTACTTC.

This chain links TRBV19 with TRBJ1-4, with D maybe TRBD1 (5 bases). Trimming removed 4 bases at V and 8 bases at J, with 17 bases between. The V gene's germline CDR1 is LNHDA and CDR2 SQIVND (reference sequence). The CDR3 runs to 15 residues. The CDR3 sequence is CASSSGSRVGEKLFF. The CDR3, as DNA: TGTGCCAGTAGTAGCGGGAGCAGGGTTGGAGAAAAACTGTTTTTT.

As for this clone: The sample contains more than one DNA sequence encoding this CDR3. V usage is TRBV4-3 and J usage is TRBJ2-5; the D is unclear. This CDR3 comprises 13 residues. The V end was cut by 1 base, the J end by 4 bases, with 7 bases between. Germline V CDR1 and CDR2: LGHNA, YSLEER. CDR3 coding DNA: TGCGCCAGCAGCCAAGTGGGCGGAGAGACCCAGTACTTC. Its translation: CASSQVGGETQYF.

This clone has more than one count but fewer than ten. The chain employs TRBV29-1 and TRBJ2-7, with D perhaps matching TRBD2 (5 bases). Trimming left V 5 bases short and J 7 bases short, with 18 bases between. CDR1 and CDR2 (germline): SQVTM, ANQGSEA. The CDR3 runs 13 residues. The CDR3 here is CSVSWAGLGEQYF. CDR3 nucleotide sequence: TGCAGCGTTAGCTGGGCAGGACTCGGGGAGCAGTACTTC.

CDR3: CASQASGGTDTQYF. DNA for the CDR3: TGTGCCAGTCAGGCTAGCGGGGGAACAGATACGCAGTATTTT. The chain uses TRBV6-5 and TRBJ2-3; 10 bases fit TRBD2. Germline V gene data show CDR1 as MNHEY and CDR2 as SVGAGI. The CDR3 extends over 14 amino acids. After removal of 9 bases from V and 3 bases from J, the junction contained 6 bases not matched to a gene.

The rearrangement links TRBV7-9 to TRBJ1-1; no reliable D call. This CDR3 is built from 14 residues. V was trimmed by 2 bases and J by 4 bases, leaving 11 bases between them. Germline V CDR1 and CDR2: SEHNR, FQNEAQ (reference sequence). CDR3 bases: TGTGCCAGCAGCTTAAGGAGGTCGGGCACTGAAGCTTTCTTT. Amino acids: CASSLRRSGTEAFF. The full variable domain, with the rest looked up from reference TRBV7-9 and TRBJ1-1, is DTGVSQNPRHKITKRGQNVTFRCDPISEHNRLYWYRQTLGQGPEFLTYFQNEAQLEKSRLLSDRFSAERPKGSFSTLEIQRTEQGDSAMYLCASSLRRSGTEAFFGQGTRLTVV.

This clone was counted once. The chain employs TRBV15 and TRBJ2-3, with D possibly being TRBD1 or TRBD2 (6 bases each). V dropped 0 bases and J dropped 5 bases, with 15 bases sitting between them. Germline CDR1 LNHNV, CDR2 YYDKDF (reference sequence). The CDR3 consists of 16 residues. CDR3 sequence: CATSRDLGGSIDTQYF. The CDR3 coding sequence is TGTGCCACCAGCAGAGATTTAGGGGGGAGTATAGATACGCAGTATTTT.

The V gene is TRBV5-6, the J gene TRBJ2-7; possible D gene TRBD1, 5 bases. Trimming stripped 1 base from V and 4 bases from J, with 12 bases between. This CDR3 spans 14 amino acids. Germline-derived CDR1 and CDR2 are SGHDT and YYEEEE. The CDR3 region is CASSLQGLGYEQYF. The DNA for the CDR3 is TGTGCCAGCAGCTTGCAGGGCCTTGGGTACGAGCAGTACTTC.

This clone was seen at least ten times. The chain joins TRBV7-3 to TRBJ1-1, with D unclear. From germline, CDR1 is SGHTA and CDR2 FQGTGA. The V end lost 6 bases, the J end lost 1 base, and 6 bases lay between the germline ends. CDR3 length: 12 residues. The CDR3 nucleotides read TGTGCCAGCAGTATAGGGAACACTGAAGCTTTCTTT. Amino acids: CASSIGNTEAFF.

The rearrangement links TRBV7-2 to TRBJ1-1; 8 bases fit TRBD1. The V segment lost 5 bases and the J segment 2 bases; nucleotides outside the gene matches: 7. The CDR3 is made up of 15 amino acids. Germline-derived CDR1 and CDR2 are SGHTA and FQGNSA. The CDR3 sequence is CASSARDRLNTEAFF. As DNA, the CDR3 is TGTGCCAGCAGCGCCAGGGACAGGCTTAACACTGAAGCTTTCTTT. The full variable domain, rest sourced from reference TRBV7-2 and TRBJ1-1, is GAGVSQSPSNKVTEKGKDVELRCDPISGHTALYWYRQSLGQGLEFLIYFQGNSAPDKSGLPSDRFSAERTGGSVSTLTIQRTQQEDSAVYLCASSARDRLNTEAFFGQGTRLTVV.

The rearrangement uses TRBV5-1 and TRBJ2-6, with no clear D. CDR3 length: 16 residues. Trimming took off 3 bases at V and 0 bases at J, with 10 bases between the two ends. Germline V gives CDR1 SGHRS, CDR2 YFSETQ. CDR3 nucleotide sequence: TGCGCCAGCAGCTCACAAGGGTACTCTGGGGCCAACGTCCTGACTTTC. Translation: CASSSQGYSGANVLTF. The variable domain in full, with the rest retrieved from reference TRBV5-1 and TRBJ2-6, is KAGVTQTPRYLIKTRGQQVTLSCSPISGHRSVSWYQQTPGQGLQFLFEYFSETQRNKGNFPGRFSGRQFSNSRSEMNVSTLELGDSALYLCASSSQGYSGANVLTFGAGSRLTVL.

This chain links TRBV7-9 with TRBJ2-7; TRBD1 aligns across 7 bases. Germline V gives CDR1 SEHNR, CDR2 FQNEAQ (reference sequence). V lost 5 bases and J lost 3; bases outside the gene matches: 7. The CDR3 loop spans 14 amino acids. CDR3 sequence: CASSPRRDSYEQYF. DNA of the CDR3: TGTGCCAGCAGCCCCCGTAGGGACAGCTACGAGCAGTACTTC.

This sequence joins TRBV27 and TRBJ1-5; no reliable D call. Germline CDR1 is MNHEY and CDR2 is SMNVEV (reference sequence). V gave up 5 bases and J gave up 0 bases, with 17 bases separating them. This CDR3 region has 17 residues. CDR3 sequence: CASSDSWQPNSNQPQHF. As DNA, the CDR3 is TGTGCCAGCAGTGATAGTTGGCAGCCTAATAGCAATCAGCCCCAGCATTTT.

The CDR3: CASSPPLPREQFF. Written as DNA, the CDR3 is TGTGCCAGCAGTCCTCCCCTCCCTAGGGAGCAGTTCTTC. The chain couples TRBV25-1 to TRBJ2-1; no reliable D call. V was pared by 5 bases and J by 10 bases, with 15 bases between. This CDR3 has 13 amino acids. Germline CDR1 and CDR2: MGHDK and SYGVNS.

This clone was counted between two and nine times. The genes are TRBV2 and TRBJ2-6; possibly TRBD1 or TRBD2 for D (5 bases each). Trimming pared 4 bases from V and 0 bases from J, leaving 10 bases between. The germline V gene has CDR1 SNHLY and CDR2 FYNNEI. This CDR3 region has 16 residues. The CDR3 region is CASSGPGASGANVLTF. Here the CDR3 DNA reads TGTGCCAGCAGTGGACCCGGGGCCTCTGGGGCCAACGTCCTGACTTTC. The full variable domain, in which reference TRBV2 and TRBJ2-6 provide the parts outside the CDR3, is EPEVTQTPSHQVTQMGQEVILRCVPISNHLYFYWYRQILGQKVEFLVSFYNNEISEKSEIFDDQFSVERPDGSNFTLKIRSTKLEDSAMYFCASSGPGASGANVLTFGAGSRLTVL.

This clone was picked up a small number of times. The chain employs TRBV7-9 and TRBJ2-7; TRBD1 aligns across 8 bases. CDR1 is SEHNR and CDR2 is FQNEAQ in the germline V gene (reference sequence). The junction had 6 bases not matched to a gene; V was cut back by 2 bases and J by 0 bases. CDR3 size: 16 residues. The CDR3 spells CASSLMGQALSYEQYF. The CDR3 DNA is TGTGCCAGCAGCTTAATGGGACAGGCCCTCTCCTACGAGCAGTACTTC.

This clone was seen a few times. The chain links TRBV5-4 to TRBJ2-7, with TRBD2 matching over 12 bases. Trimming cost V 2 bases and J 5 bases; bases outside gene matches: 5. The CDR3 spans 15 residues. Germline CDR1 is SGHNT and CDR2 is YYREEE (reference sequence). The CDR3 reads CASSFTSGRSDEQYF. The CDR3 DNA reads TGTGCCAGCAGCTTTACTAGCGGGAGGTCTGACGAGCAGTACTTC.

The genes are TRBV28 and TRBJ2-7; a possible D gene is TRBD1 (5 bases). Germline CDR1 MDHEN, CDR2 SYDVKM. V lost 2 bases and J lost 3, with 5 bases in between. CDR3 size: 12 residues. The CDR3 nucleotides read TGTGCCAGCAGTTTACAGGGCTACGAGCAGTACTTC. Its translation is CASSLQGYEQYF. Supplemented by reference TRBV28 and TRBJ2-7, the full variable domain reads DVKVTQSSRYLVKRTGEKVFLECVQDMDHENMFWYRQDPGLGLRLIYFSYDVKMKEKGDIPEGYSVSREKKERFSLILESASTNQTSMYLCASSLQGYEQYFGPGTRLTVT.

The gene calls are TRBV7-6 and TRBJ2-1, with 7 bases lining up with TRBD2. V lost 1 base to trimming and J lost 4 bases; unmatched junction nucleotides: 13. The length of the CDR3 is 18 residues. CDR1 SGHVS and CDR2 FNYEAQ come from the germline V gene. DNA for the CDR3: TGTGCCAGCAGCTTAGAAATTATGGAGCTAGCGGAATACAATGAGCAGTTCTTC. It encodes CASSLEIMELAEYNEQFF.

The V gene is TRBV2, the J gene TRBJ2-5; 12 nucleotides agree with TRBD2. The length of the CDR3 is 17 residues. Germline V gene sequence: CDR1 SNHLY, CDR2 FYNNEI. V was clipped by 5 bases and J by 3 bases; unmatched bases: 10. The CDR3 sequence: CASSSGTSGFFEETQYF. For the CDR3, the DNA is TGTGCCAGCAGTTCCGGGACTAGCGGGTTCTTTGAAGAGACCCAGTACTTC.

The genes are TRBV9 and TRBJ1-1, with 7 positions matching TRBD1. Germline CDR1 reads SGDLS; CDR2 reads YYNGEE. The CDR3 contains 17 residues. After removal of 0 bases from V and 2 bases from J, the junction contained 10 bases not matched to a gene. This CDR3 is CASSVGLSGQTNTEAFF. CDR3 DNA: TGTGCCAGCAGCGTAGGACTTTCGGGACAGACAAACACTGAAGCTTTCTTT.

This chain joins TRBV30 and TRBJ1-6, with no clear D. Trimming took off 0 bases at V and 12 bases at J, with 12 bases between the two ends. Germline CDR1 GTSNPN, CDR2 SVGIG (reference sequence). The CDR3 length is 13 residues. This chain's CDR3 is CAWSVRGWGPLHF. CDR3 sequence (DNA): TGTGCCTGGAGTGTCCGGGGATGGGGACCCCTCCACTTT.